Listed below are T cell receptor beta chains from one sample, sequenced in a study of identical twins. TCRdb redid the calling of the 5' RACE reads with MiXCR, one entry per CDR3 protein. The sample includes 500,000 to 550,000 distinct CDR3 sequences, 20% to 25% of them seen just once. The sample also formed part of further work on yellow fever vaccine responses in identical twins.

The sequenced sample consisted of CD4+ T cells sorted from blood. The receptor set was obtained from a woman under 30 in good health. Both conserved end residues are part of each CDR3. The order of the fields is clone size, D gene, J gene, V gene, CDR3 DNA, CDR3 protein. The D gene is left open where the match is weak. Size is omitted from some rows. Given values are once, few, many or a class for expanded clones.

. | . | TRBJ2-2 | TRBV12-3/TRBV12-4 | TGTGCCAGTCGCCTACAGGGCAACACCGGGGAGCTGTTTTTT | CASRLQGNTGELFF
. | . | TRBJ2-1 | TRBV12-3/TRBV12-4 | TGTGCCAGCAGTAAATTAGGAGTGTCCTACAATGAGCAGTTCTTC | CASSKLGVSYNEQFF
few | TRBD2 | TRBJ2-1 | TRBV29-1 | TGCAGCGTTGAAGTAACTAGCGGGATTCCCTACAATGAGCAGTTCTTC | CSVEVTSGIPYNEQFF
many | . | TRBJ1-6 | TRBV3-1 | TGTGCCAGCAGCCAACAAAATTCACCCCTCCACTTT | CASSQQNSPLHF
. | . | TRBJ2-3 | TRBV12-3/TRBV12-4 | TGTGCCTTCTGCCAGGGGCTATTAAGGAGGAGCACAGATACGCAGTATTTT | CAFCQGLLRRSTDTQYF
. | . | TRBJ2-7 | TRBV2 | TGTGCCAGCAGACAGGAGGCCTACGAGCAGTACTTC | CASRQEAYEQYF
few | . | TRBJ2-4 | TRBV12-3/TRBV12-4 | TGTGCCAGCAGTTTACAGGGAGCCAAAAACATTCAGTACTTC | CASSLQGAKNIQYF
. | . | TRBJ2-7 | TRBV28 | TGTGCCAGCAACCTCGGACGGACCTACGAGCAGTACTTC | CASNLGRTYEQYF
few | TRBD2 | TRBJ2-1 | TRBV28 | TGTGCCAGCAGTACCGCTAGCGGGAGAAATGAGCAGTTCTTC | CASSTASGRNEQFF
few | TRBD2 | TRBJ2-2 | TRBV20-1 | TGCAGTGCGGAGGAAAATGGACTAGCGAGGGAGCTGTTTTTT | CSAEENGLARELFF
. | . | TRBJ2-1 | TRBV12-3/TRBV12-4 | TGTGCCAGTGTTTCGTGGCAGGGCGAGCAGTTCTTC | CASVSWQGEQFF
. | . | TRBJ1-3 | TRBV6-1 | TGTGCCAGCAGGGACCAATTAGGAAACACCATATATTTT | CASRDQLGNTIYF
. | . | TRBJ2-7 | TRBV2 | TGTGCCAGCAGGGCAGTCATCGAGCAGTACTTC | CASRAVIEQYF
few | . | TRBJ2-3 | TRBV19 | TGTGCCAGTAGTATTTCCATTAGCACAGATACGCAGTATTTT | CASSISISTDTQYF
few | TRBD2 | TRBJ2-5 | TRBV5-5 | TGTGCCAGCAGCATCGGACTAGCGTTTGAGACCCAGTACTTC | CASSIGLAFETQYF
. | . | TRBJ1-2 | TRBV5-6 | TGTGCCAGCAGCTTAGGCAGCGTAAGGTACTATGGCTACACCTTC | CASSLGSVRYYGYTF
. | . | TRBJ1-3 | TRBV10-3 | TGTGCCATCTCCGAAGCCGGGGCTGGAAACACCATATATTTT | CAISEAGAGNTIYF
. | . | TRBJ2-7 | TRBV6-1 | TGTGCCAGCAGCGACTCCTCCACAGGGAACTACGAGCAGTACTTC | CASSDSSTGNYEQYF
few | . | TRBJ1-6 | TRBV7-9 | TGTGCCAGCAGCTGGACCGGGACGGCCAATTCACCCCTCCACTTT | CASSWTGTANSPLHF
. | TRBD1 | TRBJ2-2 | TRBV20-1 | TGCTGTGCTAGTCAGGCCGGGACAGGGGCCACCGGGGAGCTGTTTTTT | CCASQAGTGATGELFF
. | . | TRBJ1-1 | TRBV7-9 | TGTGCCAGCAGCCGCATCGAAGGAGGGACTGAAGCTTTCTTT | CASSRIEGGTEAFF
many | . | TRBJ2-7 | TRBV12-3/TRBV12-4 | TGTGCCAGCAGTTTACAGCGTCACGGGAAGAACGAGCAGTACTTC | CASSLQRHGKNEQYF
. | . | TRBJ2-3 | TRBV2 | TGTGCCAGCAGTGAGGAACAGCTTACTAGCACAGATACGCAGTATTTT | CASSEEQLTSTDTQYF
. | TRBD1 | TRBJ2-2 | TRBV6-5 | TGTGCCAGCAGTTACCTGGGACAGGGTTTCCCCGGGGAGCTGTTTTTT | CASSYLGQGFPGELFF
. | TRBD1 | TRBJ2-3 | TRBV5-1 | TGCGCCAGCAGCGTTACAGGGGTGGTAGATACGCAGTATTTT | CASSVTGVVDTQYF
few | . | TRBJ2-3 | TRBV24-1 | TGTGCCACCGAGGGGGACCCAGATACGCAGTATTTT | CATEGDPDTQYF
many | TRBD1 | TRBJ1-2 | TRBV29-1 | TGCAGCATCAAAACAGGGGACTATGGCTACACCTTC | CSIKTGDYGYTF
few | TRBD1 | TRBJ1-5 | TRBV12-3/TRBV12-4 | TGTGCCAGCAGCCCGACAGGGGGCCTTCAGCCCCAGCATTTT | CASSPTGGLQPQHF
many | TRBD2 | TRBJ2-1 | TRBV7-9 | TGTGCCAGCAGCCAACCCACGGGCGGGGGTTACAATGAGCAGTTCTTC | CASSQPTGGGYNEQFF
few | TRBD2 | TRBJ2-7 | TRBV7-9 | TGTGCCAGCAGCCAGTATATAGCGGGAGCAGATGAGCAGTACTTC | CASSQYIAGADEQYF
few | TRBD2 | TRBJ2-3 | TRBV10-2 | TGCGCCAGCAGGGAGCGGGGTCCTAGCACAGATACGCAGTATTTT | CASRERGPSTDTQYF
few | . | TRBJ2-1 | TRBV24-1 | TGTGCCACCAGTGATTGGGGATCCTCCGGGACTCGCTCCTACAATGAGCAGTTCTTC | CATSDWGSSGTRSYNEQFF
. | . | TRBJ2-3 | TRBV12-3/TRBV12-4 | TGTGCCAGCAGTTGGCAGGGAACTAGCACAGATACGCAGTATTTT | CASSWQGTSTDTQYF
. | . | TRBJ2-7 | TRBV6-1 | TGTGCCAGCAGTGAAATGATGCAGTACGAGCAGTACTTC | CASSEMMQYEQYF
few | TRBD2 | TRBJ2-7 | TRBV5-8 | TGTGCCAGCAGGCCGGGACTAGCGGTCGGCTACGAGCAGTACTTC | CASRPGLAVGYEQYF
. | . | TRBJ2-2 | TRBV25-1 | TGTGCCAGCAGGAGGACCATCACCGGGGAGCTGTTTTTT | CASRRTITGELFF
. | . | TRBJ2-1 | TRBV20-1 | TGCAGTGCGTCGGGGGAGAGCTCCTACAATGAGCAGTTCTTC | CSASGESSYNEQFF
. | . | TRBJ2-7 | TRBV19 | TGTGCCAGTAGGGATCTAGGTTCCTACGAGCAGTACTTC | CASRDLGSYEQYF
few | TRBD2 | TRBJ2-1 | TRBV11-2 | TGTGCCAGCAGCTCCAGGGCTAGCGGGGGTGGAGATGAGCAGTTCTTC | CASSSRASGGGDEQFF
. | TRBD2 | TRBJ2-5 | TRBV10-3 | TGTGCCATCAGTGCGGGACTACAAGAGACCCAGTACTTC | CAISAGLQETQYF
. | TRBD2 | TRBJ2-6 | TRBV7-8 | TGTGCCAGCAGCCCATGGACTAGCGGGTTGATCTCTGGGGCCAACGTCCTGACTTTC | CASSPWTSGLISGANVLTF
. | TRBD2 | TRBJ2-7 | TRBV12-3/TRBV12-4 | TGTGCCAGCAGTTTCGTACTAGCGGGAGGTATCTACGAGCAGTACTTC | CASSFVLAGGIYEQYF
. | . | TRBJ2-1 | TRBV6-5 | TGTGCCAGCAGTTACTCAAAAAAGGGCAGCTCCTACAATGAGCAGTTCTTC | CASSYSKKGSSYNEQFF
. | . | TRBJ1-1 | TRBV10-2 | TGCGCCAGCACTTGGCGGAACACTGAAGCTTTCTTT | CASTWRNTEAFF
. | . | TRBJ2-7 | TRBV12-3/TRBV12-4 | TGTGCCAGCAGTCTAACACACGAGCAGTACTTC | CASSLTHEQYF
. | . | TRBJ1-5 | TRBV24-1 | TGTGCCACCAGTGATTCCCAGGGGTTGAACAATCAGCCCCAGCATTTT | CATSDSQGLNNQPQHF
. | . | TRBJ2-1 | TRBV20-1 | TGCAGTGCTTGTGGGTTGGGCGGGTATCTGGATGAGCAGTTCTTC | CSACGLGGYLDEQFF
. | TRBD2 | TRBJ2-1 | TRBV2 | TGTGCCAGTCGGACTAGCGGGAACTCCTACAATGAGCAGTTCTTC | CASRTSGNSYNEQFF
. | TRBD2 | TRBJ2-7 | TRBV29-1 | TGCAGCGTTGTTTTCAGCGGGAGGGCTTACGAGCAGTACTTC | CSVVFSGRAYEQYF
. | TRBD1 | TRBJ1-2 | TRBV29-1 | TGCAGCGGCCACGGACAGGGGGATTATGGCTACACCTTC | CSGHGQGDYGYTF
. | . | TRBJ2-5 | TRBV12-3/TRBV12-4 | TGTGCCAGCAGTGGACTAAAAGAGACCCAGTACTTC | CASSGLKETQYF
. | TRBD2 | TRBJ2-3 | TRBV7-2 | TGTGCCAGCAGCTTAGCCCAGCGGGGAATGGGAGATACGCAGTATTTT | CASSLAQRGMGDTQYF
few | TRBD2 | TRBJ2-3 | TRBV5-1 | TGCGCCAGCAGCTTGGAGGCACTAGCGGGAGGCCCAGATACGCAGTATTTT | CASSLEALAGGPDTQYF
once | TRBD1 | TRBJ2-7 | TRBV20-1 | TGCAGTGCTAGGGCGACCGGGACAGGCTCCTACGAGCAGTACTTC | CSARATGTGSYEQYF
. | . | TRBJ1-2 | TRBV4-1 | TGCGCCAGCAGCCAAGAAGGCGGTACTAACTATGGCTACACCTTC | CASSQEGGTNYGYTF
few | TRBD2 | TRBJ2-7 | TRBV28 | TGTGCCAGCAGTCCGCCGGGAGCGGGAGCTAACGAGCAGTACTTC | CASSPPGAGANEQYF
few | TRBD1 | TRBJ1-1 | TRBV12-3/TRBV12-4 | TGTGCCAGCACCGTGGACAGGATTAACACTGAAGCTTTCTTT | CASTVDRINTEAFF
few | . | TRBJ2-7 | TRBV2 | TGTGCCAGCAGCCCGAGCAGGACTTCCTACGAGCAGTACTTC | CASSPSRTSYEQYF
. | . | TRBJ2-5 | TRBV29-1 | TGCAGCGTTTGGGGGGGCTGGGAGACCCAGTACTTC | CSVWGGWETQYF